This T cell receptor beta chain appears in the sequencing data of a study of cytomegalovirus exposure and HLA in healthy donors (dated by TCRdb to 2017 to 2019). Describing the broader study: According to an earlier analysis of 587 of the donors, 200 million or so T cells yielded roughly 110 million unique TCR beta sequences and 276 Gb of sequence data. An early release that covered about 600 HLA-typed donors contained approximately 300 gigabases of sequencing data and around 80 million unique TCR sequences. Of the 300 to 500 genotyped donors, 65% to 90% were placed in the genetic ancestry cluster associated with self-reported Caucasian donors. The aim of the study was to test whether cataloging public T cell receptors could identify signatures of past pathogen exposure. The T cell repertoires of around 670 subjects were profiled by immunosequencing and related to cytomegalovirus serostatus. In addition to the first cohort of about 650 subjects, a separate validation cohort of 130 or so different subjects was used. The study combined high-throughput TCR immunosequencing, statistical association of individual TCRs with disease status, and machine learning to predict cytomegalovirus infection status. A later analysis re-examined previously published TCR beta repertoires from over 500 donors and added high-resolution HLA genotyping to investigate patterns of TCR occurrence. The later analysis used no new phenotypic data to find candidate immune exposures, relying instead on TCR beta sequences and their occurrence across donors. An earlier analysis of 587 of the donors applied high-throughput TCR beta sequencing to assess whether each TCR beta V gene segment acted as functional or pseudogenic. Alongside the repertoire data, information on donor age, sex, ethnicity and CMV serostatus was compiled. In a later genetic analysis, genome-wide SNP genotypes for about 65% of the roughly 670 donors were used, and that subset was treated as a discovery cohort. All discovery cohort repertoires had been generated using a single sequencing platform. Both class I and class II loci were covered by HLA typing, at four-digit resolution. Typing coverage varied by locus: about 620-630 donors for A, B, C, DRB1 and DQB1; some 520 for DQA1; over 600 for DPA1; 450 to 480 for DPB1. A few DR-DQ haplotypes were treated as single units for association and clustering because of strong linkage in the cohort. Among a few hundred genotyped donors of the cohort, an average of approximately 240,000 unique TCR beta nucleotide sequences were sequenced per donor, roughly 20% of them non-productive. On the study overall, not on this receptor specifically: Broadly in line with IMGT annotations, most TCR beta V segments showed up in productive rearrangements about 90% or about 30% of the time in an earlier analysis of 587 of the donors. Several of the top co-occurrence clusters appeared to be linked to parvovirus B19, influenza, CMV and Epstein-Barr virus, according to a later analysis. Cytomegalovirus status was reported to be diagnosed by the classifier with high specificity and sensitivity in both the original and validation cohorts. In a later analysis, most CMV-associated TCR beta chains were found to appear HLA-restricted, with HLA associations seemingly driven largely by CMV exposure. For the cohort, immune exposure information was limited to CMV serostatus. While some public TCRs were present in many individuals, most TCR sequences turned up only very rarely across donors. In a later genetic analysis, fewer N-insertions in productive TCRs were reported among donors in an Asian-associated ancestry cluster than the approximately 670-donor mean. The presence/absence analyses assumed that sequencing depth was roughly uniform across donors, and that assumption may not be true. Because the 87-base-pair reads could not distinguish some IMGT-functional V segments, including TRBV6-2 and TRBV6-3, those segments were excluded. A cluster of highly shared sequence variants was judged likely to represent a technical artifact of the sequencing pipeline. In the study, approximately 160 TCR beta chains were listed as associated with cytomegalovirus. A few of the identified cytomegalovirus-associated TCR beta chains were confirmed in vitro to be specific for cytomegalovirus antigens. According to the authors, the approach could potentially be generalized to other disease states and immunological phenotypes. The earlier analysis of fewer than 750 of the donors excluded some 15 rarely observed V segments, including chromosome 9 orphons, because counts were too low. Because some donors lacked HLA typing at each locus, the association tests relied only on the typed subset. A later analysis found that HLA-associated TCR beta chains were more clonally expanded and had lower generation probabilities than equally common non-associated chains. A further reported finding was that TCR beta sequences accurately predicted the HLA-A and HLA-B alleles for most subjects in the first cohort. Assigning TCR associations to individual alleles was difficult when HLA alleles, especially DR and DQ, strongly co-occurred. Only TCR beta chains were sequenced in this cohort, and the absence of alpha or paired-chain data limited detectable features. In a later genetic analysis, a missense DCLRE1C variant was associated with V-gene and J-gene trimming of TCR beta chains, and the association was replicated in an independent cohort. Linkage disequilibrium might explain the correlated functional status among segregating V segments, but an unknown experimental factor could not be ruled out. According to a later analysis, TCR association rates differed among HLA loci, with DRB1 alleles showing the most associated TCRs and HLA-C alleles showing the fewest. In a later analysis, around 15,000 TCR beta sequences were associated with specific HLA alleles at a false discovery rate of 0.05.

The cohort was made up of approximately 670 healthy bone marrow donors. All cohort members were sampled while nominally healthy, although unrecorded immune exposures were likely present. The donor was CMV seronegative and was included in the group of a few hundred seronegative cohort members. Every donor gave a peripheral blood sample, and the peripheral blood mononuclear cells from that sample were used for TCR beta sequencing. Genomic DNA was extracted from the blood cell samples with the Qiagen DNeasy Blood Extraction Kit. Library prep was done by the immunoSEQ multiplex PCR assay. The multiplex PCR relied on a mix of 60 forward primers for TCR Vbeta segments and 13 reverse primers for TCR Jbeta segments. Amplification of the CDR3 region of rearranged TCR beta genes was performed with a multiplex PCR assay on genomic DNA. The Illumina HiSeq System was used to sequence the amplified TCR beta libraries as 87-base-pair reads. The authors' pipeline ran thus. In a later analysis, tens of millions of unique TCR beta chains were counted across the 666 repertoires, and around 11 million of these chains were shared by at least two donors. To remove PCR and sequencing errors, raw reads were error-corrected and collapsed into unique sequences using a nearest-neighbor algorithm that merged closely related sequences. To assign V, D and J gene segments, CDR3 sequences were aligned to IMGT reference sequences. Each retained sequence needed at least a six-nucleotide match to both a V gene segment and a J gene segment. Rearrangements were classified as productive when the CDR3 lacked stop codons and remained in frame with V and J, and all other rearrangements were classified as non-productive. CDR3 was defined by IMGT convention, running from the second conserved V-encoded cysteine to the conserved J-encoded phenylalanine. In an earlier analysis of around 570 of the donors, sequences lacking an unambiguous match to a single V gene segment were excluded. In an earlier analysis of 450 to 750 of the donors, a V segment was called functional when productive rearrangements were above 56.7%, and segregating when the standard deviation between donors exceeded 5%. A statistical classification framework was developed to diagnose cytomegalovirus status using the catalog of TCR beta chain sequences. V and J gene assignment, in a later analysis, came from comparing TCR nucleotide sequences with IMGT/GENE-DB human TR gene sequences. The TCRdist pipeline was used in a later analysis to assign CDR3 sequences and most-parsimonious VDJ recombination scenarios. A later analysis defined each TCR beta chain by its CDR3 amino acid sequence plus V-gene family, and excluded reads lacking a unique V-gene family. As a way to deal with suspected cross-contamination and a sequencing artifact, a later analysis dropped roughly 600 nucleotide sequences that were highly shared and had low generation probability. In a later analysis, a clonal expansion index was calculated for each public chain from normalized within-repertoire ranks of inferred template counts. A later analysis computed generation probabilities with a VDJ recombination model fitted to out-of-frame rearrangements, and checked the results against IGoR. A later analysis scored TCR-TCR, TCR-HLA and TCR-CMV co-occurrence with hypergeometric tests, applying a repertoire-size bias correction to TCR pairs. A later analysis estimated false discovery rates by permuting HLA or CMV assignments 20 times. In a later analysis, co-occurring TCRs were grouped using DBSCAN, with TCRdist sequence similarity added in when clustering inside HLA-allele-positive subsets. Repertoires with fewer than 30,000 or more than 120,000 public chains were left out of co-occurrence clustering, as were several repertoires with anomalous nucleotide sharing. Sourced from immuneACCESS, this table was stored by TCRdb with only in-frame sequences that have V and J called. A share of the clones is absent; for the studies checked, an unresolved V gene accounts for under half, and the remainder has no known explanation. The V and J calls and the clone size are those of that table, but D and trimming were determined from the DNA. The sample table shows roughly 100,000 clones, and over 65% are seen once. The ten largest account for 3.5% to 4% of the sample.

Sequences SGHAT (CDR1) and FQNNGV (CDR2) are obtained from the germline V gene. Counted from cysteine to phenylalanine, this CDR3 has 16 amino acids. Only CDR3 DNA is held: 48 bases, read in frame from base 1. V loses 3 bases at its end and J loses 6 bases; junction bases beyond the gene matches: 7. To note about this clone: There is no known antigen for this receptor. The record has no base qualities; no much larger clone is one base away.

The sequence was obtained from a man over 45 in good health and CMV-seronegative. Recombination connected TRBV11-2 to TRBJ2-2, with TRBD2 identical over 10 junction bases. The sequencing sample was made of PBMCs. The bases read TGTGCCAGCAGCTTTACTAGCGGGAAAGGGCCCGGGGAGCTGTTTTTT. It translates to CASSFTSGKGPGELFF.